These T cell receptor beta chains were read from a single sample in a study of shared clonotypes between healthy human individuals. Sequenced by immunoSEQ multiplex PCR; TCRdb stores in-frame clones only, minus some. This table holds approximately 500,000 clones, nearly 80% found once. The sequencing input was PBMCs. These TCRs come from a woman aged 40-49 years in good health. Some clones in this sample may be carry-over from other donors' samples. Each CDR3 is given with its conserved first and last residue. D genes are given only for firm matches. A clone size is listed for some rows: how often the clone was seen (once, few, many), or a class if it is expanded.

>-|TRBJ1-2|TRBV5-1|-
TGCGCCAGCAGCCCTGAGGGGCAGGCATCGGTCGGTGGCTACACCTTC
CASSPEGQASVGGYTF
>-|TRBJ2-7|TRBV21-1|-
TGTGCCAGCAGCAAATCCCCCTTTCTAGCGGGGGGACCCTACGAGCAGTACTTC
CASSKSPFLAGGPYEQYF
>TRBD1|TRBJ2-7|TRBV27|once
TGTGCCAGCAAACCGGGACAGGGACCCTACGAGGAGCAGTACTTC
CASKPGQGPYEEQYF
>-|TRBJ2-7|TRBV5-4|once
TGTGCCAGCAGTCTCGATGGCCTGGAGACCTACGAGCAGTACTTC
CASSLDGLETYEQYF
>-|TRBJ2-1|TRBV5-5|few
TGTGCCAGCAGCTTGCTGGGAATTAACAATGAGCAGTTCTTC
CASSLLGINNEQFF
>-|TRBJ2-2|TRBV7-3|few
TGTGCCAGCAGTACCCAGAGGAACACCGGGGAGCTGTTTTTT
CASSTQRNTGELFF
>-|TRBJ1-1|TRBV18|-
TGTGCCAGCTCAAACGCACAGGGTGCCAACACTGAAGCTTTCTTT
CASSNAQGANTEAFF
>-|TRBJ1-2|TRBV6-1|-
TGTGCCAGCAGTGAATCCGGCGGCTATGGCTACACCTTC
CASSESGGYGYTF
>TRBD2|TRBJ2-7|TRBV4-2|many
TGTGCCAGCAGCCAAGCTGCGGGAGGGCCGAGCGAGCAGTACTTC
CASSQAAGGPSEQYF
>TRBD2|TRBJ2-1|TRBV13|once
TGTGCCAGCAGCTCCCTAGCGGGCTTCTCCTACAATGAGCAGTTCTTC
CASSSLAGFSYNEQFF
>-|TRBJ1-1|TRBV5-1|-
TGCGCCAGCAGCACTACAGGGATCACTGAAGCTTTCTTT
CASSTTGITEAFF
>-|TRBJ1-5|TRBV7-8|-
TGTGCCAGCAGCTCCGGGGGGGATCAGCCCCAGCATTTT
CASSSGGDQPQHF
>-|TRBJ2-2|TRBV5-1|-
TGCGCCAGCAGCTTTGACAACACCGGGGAGCTGTTTTTT
CASSFDNTGELFF
>-|TRBJ1-1|TRBV9|few
TGTGCCAGCAGCGTAGCGATGAACACTGAAGCTTTCTTT
CASSVAMNTEAFF
>-|TRBJ1-4|TRBV5-4|-
TGTGCCAGCAGCTTGGCCCTAGGGACAACTAATGAAAAACTGTTTTTT
CASSLALGTTNEKLFF
>-|TRBJ2-2|TRBV5-5|-
TGTGCCAGCAGCTTTAAAAGCACCGGGGAGCTGTTTTTT
CASSFKSTGELFF
>-|TRBJ1-3|TRBV5-6|-
TGTGCCAGCAGCTTGGTTGGGTCCTCGACTGGAAACACCATATATTTT
CASSLVGSSTGNTIYF
>-|TRBJ1-1|TRBV10-1|-
TGCGCCAGCACCCCTCTTCGGTCCAGCCGTCTTGACACTGAAGCTTTCTTT
CASTPLRSSRLDTEAFF
>-|TRBJ2-5|TRBV18|once
TGTGCCAGCTCACCATCCGGGTCCAAAGAGACCCAGTACTTC
CASSPSGSKETQYF
>-|TRBJ2-7|TRBV5-4|few
TGTGCCAGCAGCTTGGAAGTTTCCTCCTACGAGCAGTACTTC
CASSLEVSSYEQYF
>-|TRBJ2-2|TRBV28|-
TGTGCCAGCAGCCCCCGGCCCGGCGAGGTCGGGGAGCTGTTTTTT
CASSPRPGEVGELFF
>-|TRBJ2-2|TRBV5-1|once
TGCGCCAGCAGCTTGGGGGGACACTTGAACACCGGGGAGCTGTTTTTT
CASSLGGHLNTGELFF
>TRBD1|TRBJ2-2|TRBV18|-
TGTGCCAGCTCACCCGGGACAGGGTTCGTCGGGGAGCTGTTTTTT
CASSPGTGFVGELFF
>TRBD2|TRBJ2-7|TRBV28|-
TGTGCCAGCAGGGGGGGGAGGGCCACCTACGAGCAGTACTTC
CASRGGRATYEQYF
>-|TRBJ2-1|TRBV2|-
TGTGCCAGCACCTCCTTAGGGGGAAACTACAATGAGCAGTTCTTC
CASTSLGGNYNEQFF
>TRBD2|TRBJ2-7|TRBV6-5|-
TGTGCCAGCAGTACGGGACTAGTCTCCCACGAGCAGTACTTC
CASSTGLVSHEQYF
>TRBD2|TRBJ2-7|TRBV9|-
TGTGCCAGCAGCCGCGGGACTAGCCCCTACGAGCAGTACTTC
CASSRGTSPYEQYF
>TRBD2|TRBJ2-1|TRBV19|-
TGTGCCAGTAGTATAGATCTTTACGGGAGGGCCGGGCAGTTCTTC
CASSIDLYGRAGQFF
>-|TRBJ1-2|TRBV7-6|-
TGTGCCAGCAGCGCGCAGGACGACACTAACTATGGCTACACCTTC
CASSAQDDTNYGYTF
>TRBD2|TRBJ2-7|TRBV7-9|-
TGTGCCAGCAGCCGACCCCGACTAGCGAGCTCCTACGAGCAGTACTTC
CASSRPRLASSYEQYF
>-|TRBJ2-3|TRBV29-1|-
TGCAGCGCCGTTCCCACAGATACGCAGTATTTT
CSAVPTDTQYF
>-|TRBJ2-3|TRBV5-1|-
TGCGCCAGCAGACCCGGGAGTACCGCAGATACGCAGTATTTT
CASRPGSTADTQYF
>-|TRBJ1-1|TRBV5-1|-
TGCGCCAGCAGCTTGCTCGACAGCATGAACACTGAAGCTTTCTTT
CASSLLDSMNTEAFF
>-|TRBJ2-3|TRBV4-2|-
TGTGCCGGCAGCCAACTGGACGGTACTCATACGCAGTATTTT
CAGSQLDGTHTQYF
>-|TRBJ2-3|TRBV6-4|-
TGTGCCAGCAGTGAAAGTGGAGGACTGGGGACAGATACGCAGTATTTT
CASSESGGLGTDTQYF
>-|TRBJ1-2|TRBV28|-
TGTGCCAGCAGTTCCCCCCGGGGATCTCCAGATGGCTACACCTTC
CASSSPRGSPDGYTF
>-|TRBJ1-5|TRBV28|-
TGTGCCAGCAGCTTGGGGACGGAAGACAATCAGCCCCAGCATTTT
CASSLGTEDNQPQHF
>-|TRBJ1-2|TRBV5-4|-
TGTGCCAGCAGCACGCCCAGGGTGAACTATGGCTACACCTTC
CASSTPRVNYGYTF
>-|TRBJ1-1|TRBV10-1|-
TGCGCCAGCAGTGAGTCGACTTTGGGCACCCTGAACACTGAAGCTTTCTTT
CASSESTLGTLNTEAFF
>TRBD1|TRBJ2-3|TRBV7-9|-
TGTGCCAGCAGCTTAGTGGGGCGAGGGACAGGAGAAACGCAGTATTTT
CASSLVGRGTGETQYF
>-|TRBJ2-1|TRBV7-9|-
TGTGCCAGCAGCTTAGTTGTAGGTGAGCAGTTCTTC
CASSLVVGEQFF
>TRBD2|TRBJ2-2|TRBV7-3|-
TGTGCCAGCACCCCAGCGGCTAGCGGGTCGAACACCGGGGAGCTGTTTTTT
CASTPAASGSNTGELFF
>-|TRBJ2-3|TRBV15|-
TGTGCCACCAGCAGAGATTCTTCCACTAGCAGGTTC
CATSRDSSTSRF
>-|TRBJ1-5|TRBV7-8|few
TGTGCCAGCAGCAGACAGCGGGATCAGCCCCAGCATTTT
CASSRQRDQPQHF
>-|TRBJ1-4|TRBV2|many
TGTGCCAGCAGCCAGGGAGGGGCTGAAAAACTGTTTTTT
CASSQGGAEKLFF
>-|TRBJ2-3|TRBV6-1|-
TGTGCCAGCAGTGAGAGGGGGGTATTAGATACGCAGTATTTT
CASSERGVLDTQYF
>TRBD2|TRBJ2-1|TRBV5-6|many
TGTGCCAGCAGCTTACTAGCGGGAGTAGTAAATGAGCAGTTCTTC
CASSLLAGVVNEQFF
>-|TRBJ1-4|TRBV28|few
TGTGCCAGCAGTTCGCCGGGGGGGGAACTTGGGCTGTTTTTT
CASSSPGGELGLFF
>-|TRBJ1-2|TRBV6-5|-
TGTGCCAGCAGTTACTCGGGACAATTTTCTAACTATGGCTACACCTTC
CASSYSGQFSNYGYTF
>-|TRBJ1-5|TRBV6-1|few
TGTGCCGCACAGAATAGCAATCAGCCCCAGCATTTT
CAAQNSNQPQHF